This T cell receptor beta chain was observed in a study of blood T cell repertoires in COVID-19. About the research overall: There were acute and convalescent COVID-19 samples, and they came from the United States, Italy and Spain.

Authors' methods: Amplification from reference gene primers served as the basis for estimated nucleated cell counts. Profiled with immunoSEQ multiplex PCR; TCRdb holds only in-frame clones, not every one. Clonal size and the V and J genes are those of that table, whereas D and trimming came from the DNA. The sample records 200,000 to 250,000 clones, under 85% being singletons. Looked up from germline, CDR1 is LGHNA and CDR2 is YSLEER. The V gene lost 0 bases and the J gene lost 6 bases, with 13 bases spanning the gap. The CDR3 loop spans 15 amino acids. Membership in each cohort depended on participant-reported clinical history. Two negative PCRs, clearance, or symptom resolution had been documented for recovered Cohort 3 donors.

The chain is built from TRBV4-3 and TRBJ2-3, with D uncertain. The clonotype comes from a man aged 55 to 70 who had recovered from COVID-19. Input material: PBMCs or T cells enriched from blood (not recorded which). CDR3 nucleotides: TGCGCCAGCAGCCAAGAGGGCAGCCCACGGGATACGCAGTATTTT. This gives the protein CASSQEGSPRDTQYF.